The present TCR beta chain was sequenced within a study of blood T cell repertoires in COVID-19 (dated by TCRdb to 2018 to 2020). Notes on the research overall: Samples from collaborators originated in the United States, Italy and Spain and spanned both the acute and convalescent phases of COVID-19. The material from the prospective study consisted of cDNA or gDNA derived from T cells, B-cell-depleted T cells, or PBMCs. Samples came from the ongoing ImmuneRACE study (first 160 participants) plus 1,254 subjects from 6 global collaborators. Where available, HLA class I and class II types were obtained from metadata supplied by the sample provider rather than from assay-based typing. Deeply sampled blood TCRbeta repertoires from subjects exposed to, actively infected with, or recovered from COVID-19 were included in the dataset. The repertoires were released in a freely available public database intended as a resource for research on the immune response to SARS-CoV-2. The sample metadata nearly always contained a de-identified subject ID, COVID-19 status, age in years and sex.

The collaborating institutions used their own protocols to collect whole blood in K2EDTA tubes. For TCRbeta analysis, collaborators shipped samples in one of three forms: frozen whole blood, isolated PBMCs, or DNA extracted from either of those sample types. Overall results and qualifications from the work: The quantity of clinical and demographic metadata differed by source and by participant and was supplied without curation.

TCRbeta CDR3 regions were amplified from genomic DNA by means of the immunoSEQ Assay, a bias-controlled multiplex PCR. The study's own analysis went as follows. Within the assay, amplification of reference gene primers was used to estimate how many nucleated cells each sample contained. To quantify the absolute abundance of each unique TCRbeta CDR3 rearrangement, sequence reads were collapsed and filtered. Productive Simpson clonality was computed per sample as the square root of Simpson's diversity index over productive rearrangements. The table comes from immuneACCESS by way of TCRdb, which keeps in-frame sequences with V and J called. Part of the clones is missing from these tables; in studies checked, under half for an unresolved V gene and the rest for unknown reasons. The V and J calls and clone size were taken over from that table, and D and trimming were inferred from the DNA. The sample data list 140,000 to 150,000 clones, and 81% of these were observed just once. Of the sample, roughly 8% falls within the top ten clones.

As regards this clone: Its antigen is not yet known. No base qualities exist here, and no much larger clone lies one base off it.

The germline V gene encodes CDR1 MGHDK and CDR2 SYGVNS. CDR3 length: 13 amino acids, cysteine to phenylalanine. This entry keeps only the CDR3 DNA: 39 bases, framed from base 1. V drops 7 bases and J drops 6 bases, leaving 15 bases in between. The sample was peripheral blood. The chain is encoded by TRBV25-1 joined to TRBJ1-2; TRBD1 is possibly the D segment (5 matching bases). The sequence was obtained from a human donor in a cohort sampled during active COVID-19. The CDR3 loop reads CASNNWGGNGYTF. In nucleotide form, the sequence is TGTGCCAGCAACAATTGGGGGGGGAATGGCTACACCTTC.